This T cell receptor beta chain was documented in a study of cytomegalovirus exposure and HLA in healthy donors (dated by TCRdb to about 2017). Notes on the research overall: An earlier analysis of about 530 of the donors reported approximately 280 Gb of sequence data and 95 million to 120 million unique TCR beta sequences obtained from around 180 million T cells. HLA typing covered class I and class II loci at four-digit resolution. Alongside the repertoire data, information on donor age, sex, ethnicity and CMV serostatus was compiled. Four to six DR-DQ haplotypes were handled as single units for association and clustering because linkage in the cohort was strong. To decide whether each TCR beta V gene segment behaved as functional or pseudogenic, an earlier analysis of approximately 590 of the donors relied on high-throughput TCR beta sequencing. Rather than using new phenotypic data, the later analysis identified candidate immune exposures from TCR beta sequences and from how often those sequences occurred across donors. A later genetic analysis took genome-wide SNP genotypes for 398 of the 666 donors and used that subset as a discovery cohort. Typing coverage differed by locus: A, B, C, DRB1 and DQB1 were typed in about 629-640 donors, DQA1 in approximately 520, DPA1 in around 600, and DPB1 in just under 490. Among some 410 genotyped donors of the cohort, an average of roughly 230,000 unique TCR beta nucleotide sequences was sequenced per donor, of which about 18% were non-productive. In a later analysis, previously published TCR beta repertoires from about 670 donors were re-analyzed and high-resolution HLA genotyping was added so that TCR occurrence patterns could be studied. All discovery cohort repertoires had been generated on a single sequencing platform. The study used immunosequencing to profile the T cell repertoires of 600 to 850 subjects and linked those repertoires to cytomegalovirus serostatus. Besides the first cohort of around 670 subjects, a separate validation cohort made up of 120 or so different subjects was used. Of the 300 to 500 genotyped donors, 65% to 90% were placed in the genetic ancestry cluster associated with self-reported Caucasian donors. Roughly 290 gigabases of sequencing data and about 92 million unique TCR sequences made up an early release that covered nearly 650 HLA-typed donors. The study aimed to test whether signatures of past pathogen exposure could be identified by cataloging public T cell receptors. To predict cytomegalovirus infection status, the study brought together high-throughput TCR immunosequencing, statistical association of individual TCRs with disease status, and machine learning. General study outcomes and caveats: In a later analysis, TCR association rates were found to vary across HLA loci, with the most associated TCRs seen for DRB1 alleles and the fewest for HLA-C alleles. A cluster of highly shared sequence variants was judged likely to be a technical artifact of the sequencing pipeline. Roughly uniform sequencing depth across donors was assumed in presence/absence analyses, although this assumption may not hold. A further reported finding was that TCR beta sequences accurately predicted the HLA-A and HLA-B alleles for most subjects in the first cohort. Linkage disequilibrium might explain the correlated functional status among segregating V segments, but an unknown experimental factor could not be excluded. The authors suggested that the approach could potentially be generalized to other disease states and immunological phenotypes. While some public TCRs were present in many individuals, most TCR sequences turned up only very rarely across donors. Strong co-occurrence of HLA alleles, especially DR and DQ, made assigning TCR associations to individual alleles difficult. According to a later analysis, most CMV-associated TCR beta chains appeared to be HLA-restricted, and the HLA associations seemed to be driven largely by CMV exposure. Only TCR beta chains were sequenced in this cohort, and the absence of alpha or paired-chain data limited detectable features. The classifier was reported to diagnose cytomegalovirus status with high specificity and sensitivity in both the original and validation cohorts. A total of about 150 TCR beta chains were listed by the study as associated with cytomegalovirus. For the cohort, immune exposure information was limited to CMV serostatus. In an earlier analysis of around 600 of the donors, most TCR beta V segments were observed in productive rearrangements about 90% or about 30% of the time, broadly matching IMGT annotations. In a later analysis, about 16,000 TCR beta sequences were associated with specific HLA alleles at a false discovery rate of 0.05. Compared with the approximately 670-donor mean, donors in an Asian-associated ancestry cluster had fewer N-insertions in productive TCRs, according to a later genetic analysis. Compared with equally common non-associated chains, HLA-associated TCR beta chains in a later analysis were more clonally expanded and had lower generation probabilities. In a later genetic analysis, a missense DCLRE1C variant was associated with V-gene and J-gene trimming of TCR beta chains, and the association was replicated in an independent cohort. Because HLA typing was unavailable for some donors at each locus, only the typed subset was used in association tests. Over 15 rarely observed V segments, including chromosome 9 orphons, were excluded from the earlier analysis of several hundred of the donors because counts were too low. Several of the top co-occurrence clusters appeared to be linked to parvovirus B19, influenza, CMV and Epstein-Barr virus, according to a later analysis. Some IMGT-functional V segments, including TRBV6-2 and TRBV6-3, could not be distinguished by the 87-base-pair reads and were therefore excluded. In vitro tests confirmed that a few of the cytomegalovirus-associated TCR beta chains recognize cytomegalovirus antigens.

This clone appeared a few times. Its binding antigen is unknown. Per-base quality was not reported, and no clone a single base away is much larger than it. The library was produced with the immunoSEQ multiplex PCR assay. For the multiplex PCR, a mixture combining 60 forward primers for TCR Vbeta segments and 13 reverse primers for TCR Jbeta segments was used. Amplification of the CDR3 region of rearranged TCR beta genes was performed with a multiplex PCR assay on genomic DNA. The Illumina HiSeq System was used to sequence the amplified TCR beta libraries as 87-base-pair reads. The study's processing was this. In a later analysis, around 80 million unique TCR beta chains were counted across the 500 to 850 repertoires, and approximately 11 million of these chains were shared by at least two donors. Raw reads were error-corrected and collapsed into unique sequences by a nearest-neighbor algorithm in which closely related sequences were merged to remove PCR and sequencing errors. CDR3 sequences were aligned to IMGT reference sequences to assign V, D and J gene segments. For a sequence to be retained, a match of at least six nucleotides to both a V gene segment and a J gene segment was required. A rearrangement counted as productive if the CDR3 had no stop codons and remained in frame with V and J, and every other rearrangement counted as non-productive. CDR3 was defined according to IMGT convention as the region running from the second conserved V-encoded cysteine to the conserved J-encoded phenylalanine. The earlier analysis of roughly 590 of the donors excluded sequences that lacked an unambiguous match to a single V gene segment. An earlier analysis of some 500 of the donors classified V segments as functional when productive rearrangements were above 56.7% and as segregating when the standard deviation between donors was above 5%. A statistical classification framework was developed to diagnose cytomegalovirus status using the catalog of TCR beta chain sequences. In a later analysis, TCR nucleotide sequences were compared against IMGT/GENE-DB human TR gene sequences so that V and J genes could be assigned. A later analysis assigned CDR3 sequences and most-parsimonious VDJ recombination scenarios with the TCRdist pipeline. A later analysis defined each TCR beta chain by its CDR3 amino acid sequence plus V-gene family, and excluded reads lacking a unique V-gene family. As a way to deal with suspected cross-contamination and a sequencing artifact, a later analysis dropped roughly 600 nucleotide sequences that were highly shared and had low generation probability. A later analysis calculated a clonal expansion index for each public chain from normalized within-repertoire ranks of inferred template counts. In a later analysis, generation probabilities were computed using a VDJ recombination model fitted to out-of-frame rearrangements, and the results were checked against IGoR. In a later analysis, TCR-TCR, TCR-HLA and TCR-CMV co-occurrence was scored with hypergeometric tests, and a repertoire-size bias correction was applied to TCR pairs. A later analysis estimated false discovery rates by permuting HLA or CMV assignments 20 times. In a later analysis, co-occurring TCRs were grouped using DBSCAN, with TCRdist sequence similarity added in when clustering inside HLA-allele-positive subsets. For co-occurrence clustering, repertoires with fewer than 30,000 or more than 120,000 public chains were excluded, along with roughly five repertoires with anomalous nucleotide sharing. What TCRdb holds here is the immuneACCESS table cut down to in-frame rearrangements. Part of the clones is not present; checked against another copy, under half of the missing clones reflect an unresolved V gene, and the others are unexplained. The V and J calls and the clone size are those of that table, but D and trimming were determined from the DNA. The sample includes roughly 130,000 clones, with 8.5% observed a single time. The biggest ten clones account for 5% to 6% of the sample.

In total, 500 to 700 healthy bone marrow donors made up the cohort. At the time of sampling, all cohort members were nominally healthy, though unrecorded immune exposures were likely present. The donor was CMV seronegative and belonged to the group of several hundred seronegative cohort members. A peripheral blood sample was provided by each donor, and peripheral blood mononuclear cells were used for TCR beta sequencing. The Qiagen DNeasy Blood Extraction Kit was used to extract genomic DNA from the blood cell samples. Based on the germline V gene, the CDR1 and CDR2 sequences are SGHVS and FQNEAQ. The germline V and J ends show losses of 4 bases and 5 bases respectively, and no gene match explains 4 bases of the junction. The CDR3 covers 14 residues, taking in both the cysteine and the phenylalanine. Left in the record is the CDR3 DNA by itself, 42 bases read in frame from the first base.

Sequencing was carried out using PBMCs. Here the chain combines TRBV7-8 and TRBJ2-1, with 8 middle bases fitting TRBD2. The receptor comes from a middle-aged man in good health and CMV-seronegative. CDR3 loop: CASSWRGADNEQFF. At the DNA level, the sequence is TGTGCCAGCAGCTGGCGGGGGGCGGACAATGAGCAGTTCTTC. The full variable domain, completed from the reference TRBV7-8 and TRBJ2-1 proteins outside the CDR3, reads GAGVSQSPRYKVAKRGQDVALRCDPISGHVSLFWYQQALGQGPEFLTYFQNEAQLDKSGLPSDRFFAERPEGSVSTLKIQRTQQEDSAVYLCASSWRGADNEQFFGPGTRLTVL.